This T cell receptor beta chain was retrieved from a study of Ad26.COV2.S vaccination and SARS-CoV-2 variants. Study-wide context: A participant enrolled in the COV1001 Ad26.COV2.S trial arm provided the sample. In the study, Ad26.COV2.S was injected intramuscularly once, or twice 56 days apart.

The table came from immunoSEQ multiplex PCR; TCRdb's copy has only in-frame clones and leaves some out. The sample shows about 330,000 clones, roughly 90% of them seen only once. Study-wide points: Placebo recipients and vaccine recipients were similar in non-spike TCR breadth. Substantial response breadth was reportedly seen for spike-specific CD8+ and CD4+ T cells after vaccination.

In regard to this clone: Its specificity is not known.

Sample treatment: 15 to 20 received Ad26.COV2.S at low or high dose, single or two shots; 5 received placebo; per-sample allocation not given. Day 63 following the first vaccine or placebo injection was when the samples were taken. The clonotype was recovered from a person aged 18-60 years who received the Ad26.COV2.S COVID-19 vaccine or a placebo. The sequences come from peripheral blood, collected in a trial of Ad26.COV2.S vaccine versus placebo.

The CDR3 sequence: CASSLVEIAARPSYNEQFF. Here the CDR3 DNA reads TGCGCCAGCAGCCTCGTTGAGATAGCGGCCCGACCGAGCTACAATGAGCAGTTCTTC. The chain combines TRBV4-1 with TRBJ2-1; D might be TRBD2 (6 bases). The CDR3 covers 19 residues. V shed 4 bases and J shed 3 bases, with 25 bases lying between them. CDR1 is MGHRA and CDR2 is YSYEKL in the germline V gene.